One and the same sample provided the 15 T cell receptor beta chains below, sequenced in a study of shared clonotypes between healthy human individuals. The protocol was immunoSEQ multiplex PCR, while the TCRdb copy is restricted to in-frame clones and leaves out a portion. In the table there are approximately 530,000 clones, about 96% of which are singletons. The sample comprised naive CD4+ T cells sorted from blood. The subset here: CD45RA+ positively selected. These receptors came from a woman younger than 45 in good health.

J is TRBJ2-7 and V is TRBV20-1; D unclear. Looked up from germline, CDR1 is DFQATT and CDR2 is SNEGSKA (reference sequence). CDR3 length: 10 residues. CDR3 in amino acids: CRASVGEQYF. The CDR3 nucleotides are TGCAGGGCATCTGTTGGCGAGCAGTACTTC.

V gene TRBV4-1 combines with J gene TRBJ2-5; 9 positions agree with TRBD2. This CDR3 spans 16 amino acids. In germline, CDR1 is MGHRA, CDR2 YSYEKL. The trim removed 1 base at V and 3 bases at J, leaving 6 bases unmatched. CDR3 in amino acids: CASSQVLAGPKETQYF. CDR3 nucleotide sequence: TGCGCCAGCAGCCAAGTGCTAGCGGGGCCCAAAGAGACCCAGTACTTC.

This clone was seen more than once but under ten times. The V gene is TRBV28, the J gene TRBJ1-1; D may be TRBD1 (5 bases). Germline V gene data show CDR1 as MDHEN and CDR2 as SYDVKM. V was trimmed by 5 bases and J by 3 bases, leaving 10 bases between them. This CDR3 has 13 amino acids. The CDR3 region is CASSPGTDTEAFF. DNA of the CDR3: TGTGCCAGCAGTCCCGGGACGGACACTGAAGCTTTCTTT.

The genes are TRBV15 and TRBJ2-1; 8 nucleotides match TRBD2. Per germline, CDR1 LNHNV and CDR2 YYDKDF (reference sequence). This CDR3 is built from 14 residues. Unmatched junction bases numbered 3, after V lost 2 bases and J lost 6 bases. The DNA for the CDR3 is TGTGCCACCAGCAGAACCCGGGAGGGCAATGAGCAGTTCTTC. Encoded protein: CATSRTREGNEQFF.

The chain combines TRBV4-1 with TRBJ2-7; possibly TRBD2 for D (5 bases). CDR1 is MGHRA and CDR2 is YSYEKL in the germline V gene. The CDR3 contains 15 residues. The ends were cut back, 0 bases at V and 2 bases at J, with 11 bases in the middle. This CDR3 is CASSQDSLEAYEQYF. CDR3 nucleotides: TGCGCCAGCAGCCAAGACTCCCTGGAGGCCTACGAGCAGTACTTC.

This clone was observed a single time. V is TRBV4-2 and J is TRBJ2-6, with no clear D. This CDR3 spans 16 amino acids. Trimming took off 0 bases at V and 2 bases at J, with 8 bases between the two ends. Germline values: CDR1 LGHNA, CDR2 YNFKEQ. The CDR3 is CASSQDQMAGANVLTF. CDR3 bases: TGTGCCAGCAGCCAAGATCAGATGGCTGGGGCCAACGTCCTGACTTTC.

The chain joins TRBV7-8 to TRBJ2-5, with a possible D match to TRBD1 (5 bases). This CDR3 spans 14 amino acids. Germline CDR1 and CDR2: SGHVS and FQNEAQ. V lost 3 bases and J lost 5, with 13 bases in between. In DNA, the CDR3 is TGTGCCAGCAGCTTGGGGCCGGATTTGGAGACCCAGTACTTC. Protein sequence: CASSLGPDLETQYF.

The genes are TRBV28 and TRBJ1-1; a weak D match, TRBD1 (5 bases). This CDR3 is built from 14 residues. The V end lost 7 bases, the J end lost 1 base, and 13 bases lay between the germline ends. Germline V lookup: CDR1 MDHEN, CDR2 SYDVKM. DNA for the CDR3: TGTGCCAGCAAGTTTTCCGGGGGGAACACTGAAGCTTTCTTT. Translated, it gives CASKFSGGNTEAFF. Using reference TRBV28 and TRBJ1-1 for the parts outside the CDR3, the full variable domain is DVKVTQSSRYLVKRTGEKVFLECVQDMDHENMFWYRQDPGLGLRLIYFSYDVKMKEKGDIPEGYSVSREKKERFSLILESASTNQTSMYLCASKFSGGNTEAFFGQGTRLTVV.

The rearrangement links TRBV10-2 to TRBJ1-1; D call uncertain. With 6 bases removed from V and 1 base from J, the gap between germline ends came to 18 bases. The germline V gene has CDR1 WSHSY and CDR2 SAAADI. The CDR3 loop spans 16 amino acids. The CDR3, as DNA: TGCGCCAGCAGGACGAGTCTGTTTAACACGAACACTGAAGCTTTCTTT. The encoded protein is CASRTSLFNTNTEAFF.

The CDR3 sequence: CASSLIAGLTDTQYF. The CDR3, as DNA: TGTGCCAGCAGCTTAATAGCGGGCCTCACAGATACGCAGTATTTT. The rearrangement joins TRBV7-3 to TRBJ2-3; TRBD2 matches 7 bases. Germline CDR1 SGHTA, CDR2 FQGTGA. Trimming at V came to 1 base and at J to 2 bases, leaving 3 bases not matched to a gene. This CDR3 spans 15 amino acids.

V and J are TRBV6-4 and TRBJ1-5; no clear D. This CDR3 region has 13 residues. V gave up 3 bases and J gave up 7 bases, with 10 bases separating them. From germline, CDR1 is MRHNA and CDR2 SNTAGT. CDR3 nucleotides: TGTGCCAGCAGTGAAGAGGGTGGGCAGCCCCAGCATTTT. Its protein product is CASSEEGGQPQHF.

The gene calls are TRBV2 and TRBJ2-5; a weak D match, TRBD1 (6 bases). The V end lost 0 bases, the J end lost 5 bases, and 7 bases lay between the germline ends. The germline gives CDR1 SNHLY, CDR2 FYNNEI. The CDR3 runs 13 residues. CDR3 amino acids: CASSEARGETQYF. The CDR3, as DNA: TGTGCCAGCAGTGAAGCCAGGGGTGAGACCCAGTACTTC.

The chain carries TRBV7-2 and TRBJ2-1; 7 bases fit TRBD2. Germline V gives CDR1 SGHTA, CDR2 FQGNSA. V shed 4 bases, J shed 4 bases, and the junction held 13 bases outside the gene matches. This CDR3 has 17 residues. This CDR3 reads CASSSSPGLRQYNEQFF. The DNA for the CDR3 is TGTGCCAGCAGCTCGTCTCCGGGACTAAGACAGTACAATGAGCAGTTCTTC.

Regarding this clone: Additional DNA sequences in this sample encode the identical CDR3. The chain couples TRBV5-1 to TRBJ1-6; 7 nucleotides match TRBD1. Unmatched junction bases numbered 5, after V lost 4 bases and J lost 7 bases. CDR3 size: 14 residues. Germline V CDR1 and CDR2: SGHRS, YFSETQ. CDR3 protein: CASSPGQNNSPLHF. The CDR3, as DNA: TGCGCCAGCAGCCCGGGACAGAACAATTCACCCCTCCACTTT.

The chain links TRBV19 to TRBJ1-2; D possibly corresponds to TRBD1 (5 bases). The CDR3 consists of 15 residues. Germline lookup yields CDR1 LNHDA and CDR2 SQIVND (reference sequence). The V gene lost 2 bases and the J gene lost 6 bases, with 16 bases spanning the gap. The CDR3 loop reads CASSINEETVNGYTF. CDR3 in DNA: TGTGCCAGTAGTATAAACGAGGAGACAGTGAATGGCTACACCTTC.